This T cell receptor beta chain was observed in a study of shared clonotypes between healthy human individuals. Sequencing was at deep level. TCRdb's table, derived via immunoSEQ multiplex PCR, lists solely in-frame clones and lacks some. The table includes over a million clones, about 74% detected once. The germline V and J ends were trimmed by 5 bases and 4 bases, with 9 bases remaining between them. Germline V gene lookup returns CDR1 LNHDA and CDR2 SQIVND (reference sequence). The CDR3 totals 13 residues. The chain employs TRBV19 and TRBJ1-5; D ambiguous. The sequence came from a man between 18 and 29 years old in good health. Sample: memory CD4+ T cells sorted from blood. Subset denoted: CD45RA-negative fraction. The CDR3 sequence is CASSVSGNQPQHF. The DNA of the CDR3 is TGTGCCAGTAGTGTATCGGGGAATCAGCCCCAGCATTTT.